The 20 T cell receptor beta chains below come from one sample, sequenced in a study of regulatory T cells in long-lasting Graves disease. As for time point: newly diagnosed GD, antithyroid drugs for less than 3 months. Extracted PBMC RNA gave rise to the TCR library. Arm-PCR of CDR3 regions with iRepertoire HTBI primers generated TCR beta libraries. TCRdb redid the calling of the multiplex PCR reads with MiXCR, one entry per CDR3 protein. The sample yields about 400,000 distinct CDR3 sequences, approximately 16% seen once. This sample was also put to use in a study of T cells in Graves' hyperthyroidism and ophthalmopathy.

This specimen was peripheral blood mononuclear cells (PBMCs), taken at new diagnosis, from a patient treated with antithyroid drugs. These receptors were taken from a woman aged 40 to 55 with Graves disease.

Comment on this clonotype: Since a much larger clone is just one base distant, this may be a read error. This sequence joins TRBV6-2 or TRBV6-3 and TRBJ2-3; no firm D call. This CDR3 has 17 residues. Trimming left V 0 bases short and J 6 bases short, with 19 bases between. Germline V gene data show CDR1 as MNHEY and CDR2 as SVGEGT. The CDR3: CASSYSDRSLAGDTQYF. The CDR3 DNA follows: TGTGCCAGCAGTTACTCGGATCGGTCCCTTGCCGGGGATACGCAGTATTTT.

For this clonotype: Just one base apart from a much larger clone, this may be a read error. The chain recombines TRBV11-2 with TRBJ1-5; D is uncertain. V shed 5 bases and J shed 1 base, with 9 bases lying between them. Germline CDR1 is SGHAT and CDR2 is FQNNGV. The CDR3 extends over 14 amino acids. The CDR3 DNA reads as TGTGCCAGCAGCCGGGCAGAGAGCAATCAGCCCCAGCATTTT. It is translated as CASSRAESNQPQHF.

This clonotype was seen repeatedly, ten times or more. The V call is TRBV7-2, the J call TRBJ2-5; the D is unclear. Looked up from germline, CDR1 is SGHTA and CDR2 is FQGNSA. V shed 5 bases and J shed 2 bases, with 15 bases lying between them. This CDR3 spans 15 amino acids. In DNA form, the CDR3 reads TGTGCCAGCAGCCCCCGCCGTCTCGCGCAAGAGACCCAGTACTTC. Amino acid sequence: CASSPRRLAQETQYF.

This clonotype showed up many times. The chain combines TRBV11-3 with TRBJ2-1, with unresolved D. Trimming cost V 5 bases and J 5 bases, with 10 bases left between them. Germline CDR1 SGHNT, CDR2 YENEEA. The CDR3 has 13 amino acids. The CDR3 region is CASSPSRHNEQFF. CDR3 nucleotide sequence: TGTGCCAGCAGCCCATCTCGCCACAATGAGCAGTTCTTC.

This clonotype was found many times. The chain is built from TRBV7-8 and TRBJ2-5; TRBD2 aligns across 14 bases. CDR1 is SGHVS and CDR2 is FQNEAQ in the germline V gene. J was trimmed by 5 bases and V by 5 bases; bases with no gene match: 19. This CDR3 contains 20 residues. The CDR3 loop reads CASSSNAGTSGSMVVETQYF. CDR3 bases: TGTGCCAGCAGCAGCAACGCCGGGACTAGCGGGAGCATGGTGGTTGAGACCCAGTACTTC.

CDR3 sequence (DNA): TGTGCCAGCAGCGTAAACCCCTTTGGCGGGAGCACAGATACGCAGTATTTT. Translating gives CASSVNPFGGSTDTQYF. The chain couples TRBV9 to TRBJ2-3, with D perhaps matching TRBD2 (5 bases). Trimming pared 1 base from V and 0 bases from J, leaving 15 bases between. CDR1 is SGDLS, CDR2 YYNGEE, per germline. The CDR3 totals 17 residues.

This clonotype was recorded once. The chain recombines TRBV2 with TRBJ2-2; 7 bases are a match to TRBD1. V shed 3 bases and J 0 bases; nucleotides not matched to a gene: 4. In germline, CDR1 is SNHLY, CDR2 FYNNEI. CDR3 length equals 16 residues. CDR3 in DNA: TGTGCCAGCAGTGAGCAGGGACAGACGAACACCGGGGAGCTGTTTTTT. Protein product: CASSEQGQTNTGELFF.

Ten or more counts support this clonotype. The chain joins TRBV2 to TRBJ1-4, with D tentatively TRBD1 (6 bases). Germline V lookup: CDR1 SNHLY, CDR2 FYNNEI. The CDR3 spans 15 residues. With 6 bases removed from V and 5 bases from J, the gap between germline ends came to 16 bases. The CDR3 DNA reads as TGTGCCAGCAGGCCTCGGACAGCGCCCAATGAAAAACTGTTTTTT. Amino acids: CASRPRTAPNEKLFF.

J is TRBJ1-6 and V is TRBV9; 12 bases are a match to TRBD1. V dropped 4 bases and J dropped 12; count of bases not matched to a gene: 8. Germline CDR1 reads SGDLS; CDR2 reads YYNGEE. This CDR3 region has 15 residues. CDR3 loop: CASSSPGTGGVPLHF. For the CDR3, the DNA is TGTGCCAGCAGCTCACCCGGGACAGGGGGCGTACCCCTCCACTTT.

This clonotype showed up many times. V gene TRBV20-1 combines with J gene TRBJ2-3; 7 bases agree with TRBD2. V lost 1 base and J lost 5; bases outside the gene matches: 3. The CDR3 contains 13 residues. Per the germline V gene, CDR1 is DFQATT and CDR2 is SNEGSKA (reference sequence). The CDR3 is CSARVLAGDTQYF. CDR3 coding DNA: TGCAGTGCTAGAGTGTTAGCGGGAGATACGCAGTATTTT.

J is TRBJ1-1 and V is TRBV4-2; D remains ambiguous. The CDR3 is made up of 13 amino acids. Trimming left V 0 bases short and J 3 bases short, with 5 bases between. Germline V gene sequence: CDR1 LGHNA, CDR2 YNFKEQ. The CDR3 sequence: CASSQDWYTEAFF. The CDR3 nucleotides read TGTGCCAGCAGCCAAGATTGGTACACTGAAGCTTTCTTT.

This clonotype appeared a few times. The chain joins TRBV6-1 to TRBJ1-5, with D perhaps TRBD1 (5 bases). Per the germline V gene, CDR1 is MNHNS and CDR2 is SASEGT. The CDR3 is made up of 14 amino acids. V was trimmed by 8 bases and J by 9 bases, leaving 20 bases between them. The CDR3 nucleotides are TGTGCCAGCGTGGCAGCGATGACAGATCCGCCCCAGCATTTT. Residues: CASVAAMTDPPQHF.

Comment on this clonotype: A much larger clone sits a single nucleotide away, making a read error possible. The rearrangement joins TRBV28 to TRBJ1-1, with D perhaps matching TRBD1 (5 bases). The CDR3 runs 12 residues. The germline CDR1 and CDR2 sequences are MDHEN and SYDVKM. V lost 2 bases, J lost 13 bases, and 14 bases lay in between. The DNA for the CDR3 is TGTGCCAGCAGTTTAAGGAGCAGGGTAGATTTCTTT. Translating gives CASSLRSRVDFF.

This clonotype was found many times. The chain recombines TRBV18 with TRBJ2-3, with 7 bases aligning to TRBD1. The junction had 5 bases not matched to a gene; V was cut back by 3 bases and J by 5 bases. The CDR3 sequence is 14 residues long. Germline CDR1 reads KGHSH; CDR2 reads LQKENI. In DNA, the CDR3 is TGTGCCAGCTCACCCCGAACAGGGGAAGATACGCAGTATTTT. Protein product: CASSPRTGEDTQYF.

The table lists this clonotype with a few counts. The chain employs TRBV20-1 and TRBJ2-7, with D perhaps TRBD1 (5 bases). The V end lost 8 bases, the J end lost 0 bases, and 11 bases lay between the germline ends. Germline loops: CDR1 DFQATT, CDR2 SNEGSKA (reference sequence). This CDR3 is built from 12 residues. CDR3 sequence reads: CSLRTSSYEQYF. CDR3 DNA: TGCAGTTTACGGACATCCTCCTACGAGCAGTACTTC.

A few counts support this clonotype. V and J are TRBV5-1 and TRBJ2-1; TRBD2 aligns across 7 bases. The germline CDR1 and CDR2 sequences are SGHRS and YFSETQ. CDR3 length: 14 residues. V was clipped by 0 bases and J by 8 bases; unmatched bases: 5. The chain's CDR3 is CASSLEFAGDEQFF. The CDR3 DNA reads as TGCGCCAGCAGCTTGGAGTTTGCGGGAGATGAGCAGTTCTTC. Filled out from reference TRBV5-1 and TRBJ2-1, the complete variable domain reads KAGVTQTPRYLIKTRGQQVTLSCSPISGHRSVSWYQQTPGQGLQFLFEYFSETQRNKGNFPGRFSGRQFSNSRSEMNVSTLELGDSALYLCASSLEFAGDEQFFGPGTRLTVL.

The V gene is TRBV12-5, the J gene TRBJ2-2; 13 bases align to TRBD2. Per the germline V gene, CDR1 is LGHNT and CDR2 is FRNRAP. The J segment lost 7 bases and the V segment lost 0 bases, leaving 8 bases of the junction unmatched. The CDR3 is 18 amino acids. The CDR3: CASGLVLGLAGQVGELFF. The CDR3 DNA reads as TGTGCTAGTGGTTTGGTACTGGGACTAGCGGGACAGGTCGGGGAGCTGTTTTTT.

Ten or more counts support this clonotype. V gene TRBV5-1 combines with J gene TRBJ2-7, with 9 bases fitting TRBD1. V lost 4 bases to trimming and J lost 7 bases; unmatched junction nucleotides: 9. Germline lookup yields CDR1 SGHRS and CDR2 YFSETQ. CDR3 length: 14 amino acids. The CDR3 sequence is CASSPAGTGREQYF. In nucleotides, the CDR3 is TGCGCCAGCAGCCCGGCCGGGACAGGGAGGGAGCAGTACTTC.

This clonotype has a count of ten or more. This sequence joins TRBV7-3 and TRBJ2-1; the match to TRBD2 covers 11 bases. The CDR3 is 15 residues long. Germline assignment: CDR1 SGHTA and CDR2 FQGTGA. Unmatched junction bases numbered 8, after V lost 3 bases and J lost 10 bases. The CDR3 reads CASSLVAGGAREQFF. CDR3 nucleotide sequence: TGTGCCAGCAGCTTGGTAGCGGGGGGGGCGAGGGAGCAGTTCTTC.

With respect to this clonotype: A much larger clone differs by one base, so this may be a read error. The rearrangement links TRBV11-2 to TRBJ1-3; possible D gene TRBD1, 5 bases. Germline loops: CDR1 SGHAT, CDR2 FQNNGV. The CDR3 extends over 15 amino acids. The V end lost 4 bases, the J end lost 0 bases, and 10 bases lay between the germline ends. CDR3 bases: TGTGCCAGCAGCTGGTCGGGGGACTCTGGAAACACCATATATTTT. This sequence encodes CASSWSGDSGNTIYF. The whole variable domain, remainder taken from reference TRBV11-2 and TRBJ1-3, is EAGVAQSPRYKIIEKRQSVAFWCNPISGHATLYWYQQILGQGPKLLIQFQNNGVVDDSQLPKDRFSAERLKGVDSTLKIQPAKLEDSAVYLCASSWSGDSGNTIYFGEGSWLTVV.